This T cell receptor beta chain appears in the sequencing data of a study of T cell responses to AZD1222 COVID-19 vaccine (dated by TCRdb to about 2021). About the full investigation: AZD1222 recipients with second doses at about 4 weeks or about 12 weeks were pooled, because spike-specific TCR depth and breadth did not differ between schedules. TCR sequencing covered more than 230 trial participants: 207 given two doses of AZD1222 and about 26 given two doses of MenACWY control vaccine. Enrollment into the trials was organized by age into subgroups of 18-55, 56-69 and 70-plus years, and those subgroups contained roughly 150, 30 and 60 TCR-sequenced participants, respectively. Results and caveats for the whole study, not just this receptor: The 56-69-year group was small, and its depth increase did not reach significance, likely because of low power. After two AZD1222 doses, spike-specific TCR breadth and depth were significantly higher than at day 0 and than in MenACWY recipients. Conclusions about previously exposed vaccinees are limited, since just six AZD1222 recipients were seropositive for SARS-CoV-2 at baseline. Reportedly, almost half of the unique spike-specific TCRs recognized epitopes lying outside the regions that are mutated in the B.1.351 and B.1.1.7 variants. Participants were mostly white British, with more females than males. The authors suggested clonal diversity may have been underestimated. Because no samples from the day 14 peak response were available, repertoires could be characterized only after the peak T cell response. The whole spike protein was spanned by vaccine-associated CD4 TCRs, and dominant responses were seen in regions 160-218 and 743-854.

The intended sense of this specimen's time point label: baseline before first vaccination. Samples from vaccinated people were obtained from the UK trials COV001 and COV002, which included a single-blind randomized controlled phase 2/3 trial of AZD1222 (ChAdOx1 nCoV-19) in healthy adults. Trial participant PBMC samples were collected at day 0 and day 28 after the second dose for TCRbeta chain sequencing. As encoded in the germline V gene, CDR1 is MNHEY while CDR2 is SVGAGI. V drops 8 bases and J drops 14 bases, leaving 16 bases in between. Counted from cysteine to phenylalanine, this CDR3 has 11 amino acids. CDR3 DNA only is kept here, 33 bases in frame from base 1. Remarks on this clone: Its recognized antigen is unknown. Base-call qualities are not available, and no considerably larger clone is one nucleotide away.

The CDR3 regions of human TCRbeta chains were analyzed by immunosequencing. On the authors' methods: Repertoire TCRs were matched against a reference library of SARS-CoV-2-specific TCRs generated with the MIRA antigen-specificity platform. Breadth was defined as the fraction of unique TCRs that were SARS-CoV-2-associated, and depth was defined as the fraction of total T cells that were SARS-CoV-2-associated. Each spike-specific TCR was assigned to its reactive spike region and to a CD4 or CD8 class using the MIRA data. Log10-transformed breadth and depth values were compared by one-way ANOVA with Sidak's multiple comparisons tests. TCRdb limited this immuneACCESS table to in-frame rearrangements with V and J called. A share of clones is missing; checked studies link under half to unresolved V genes, and the rest is unexplained. V and J calls and clone size are those listed in that table; D and trimming were worked out from the DNA. The sample table records more than 80,000 clones; 75% to 90% of these occur just once. Clones ranked in the top ten supply less than 6% of the sample.

The rearranged chain carries TRBV6-5 and TRBJ2-1, and TRBD2 may be the D gene, going by 6 matching bases. The source material was peripheral blood, sampled on day 0 of AZD1222 vaccination. This TCR was sampled from an adult in good health. CDR3 reads: CASSLGGGEFF. The DNA sequence is TGTGCCAGCTCCCTTGGCGGCGGGGAGTTCTTC.